These 29 T cell receptor beta chains were sequenced from one sample in a study of T cell responses to AZD1222 COVID-19 vaccine. Clones were sequenced by immunoSEQ multiplex PCR, and TCRdb holds only the in-frame ones, with some missing. The sample gives about 97,000 clones, about 90% of which show up once; 15% to 20% is in the top ten. The starting material was peripheral blood, obtained on day 0 of AZD1222 vaccination. The receptors stem from an adult in good health.

The V and J genes are TRBV3-1 (or the pseudogene TRBV3-2) and TRBJ2-1, with 10 bases lining up with TRBD2. V lost 0 bases, J lost 2 bases, and 4 bases stayed unmatched. Germline V gene sequence: CDR1 LGHDT, CDR2 YNNKEL (reference sequence). The CDR3 covers 17 residues. This chain's CDR3 is CASSQEILAGAYNEQFF. The CDR3 nucleotides are TGTGCCAGCAGCCAAGAAATCCTAGCGGGAGCCTACAATGAGCAGTTCTTC.

The chain employs TRBV4-1 and TRBJ2-5; D gene ambiguous. The CDR3 has 16 amino acids. Trimming pared 4 bases from V and 2 bases from J, leaving 17 bases between. From germline, CDR1 is MGHRA and CDR2 YSYEKL. The CDR3 loop is CASSREVAPGQETQYF. As DNA, the CDR3 is TGCGCCAGCAGCCGCGAGGTAGCCCCCGGGCAAGAGACCCAGTACTTC.

This clone is deemed medium-sized. The chain combines TRBV11-2 with TRBJ2-1; D may match TRBD1 or TRBD2 (5 bases each). Between the trimmed V and J ends, which lost 5 bases and 5 bases, there was a span of 19 bases. The germline gives CDR1 SGHAT, CDR2 FQNNGV. CDR3 length: 16 residues. CDR3 amino acids: CASSGGWRVDNNEQFF. The CDR3 region has the DNA TGTGCCAGCAGCGGGGGATGGCGGGTCGACAACAATGAGCAGTTCTTC.

The V and J genes are TRBV3-1 (or the pseudogene TRBV3-2) and TRBJ1-5, with D tentatively TRBD1 (6 bases). Looked up from germline, CDR1 is LGHDT and CDR2 is YNNKEL (reference sequence). V lost 1 base, J lost 3 bases, and 10 bases lay in between. The CDR3 spans 15 residues. The CDR3 loop is CASSQGQVFNQPQHF. The DNA for the CDR3 is TGTGCCAGCAGCCAAGGACAGGTTTTCAATCAGCCCCAGCATTTT.

The V call is TRBV5-1, the J call TRBJ2-5; 7 bases are a match to TRBD2. The length of the CDR3 is 14 residues. The V gene's germline CDR1 is SGHRS and CDR2 YFSETQ. V dropped 0 bases and J dropped 3; count of bases not matched to a gene: 2. The CDR3 DNA sequence: TGCGCCAGCAGCTTGGGTGGGACTAAAGAGACCCAGTACTTC. It codes for CASSLGGTKETQYF.

This chain connects TRBV27 to TRBJ2-7; D is perhaps TRBD1 or TRBD2 (5 bases each). Germline lookup yields CDR1 MNHEY and CDR2 SMNVEV (reference sequence). This CDR3 comprises 15 residues. The V end lost 6 bases, the J end lost 2 bases, and 17 bases lay between the germline ends. CDR3 DNA sequence: TGTGCCAGCAGCCGGACTGTGGGGGTTCCCTACGAGCAGTACTTC. Translating it yields CASSRTVGVPYEQYF.

The CDR3 sequence is CAIQAGDVGELFF. CDR3 bases: TGTGCCATACAAGCGGGAGATGTCGGGGAGCTGTTTTTT. The chain combines TRBV10-3 with TRBJ2-2, with 8 nucleotides matching TRBD2. V shed 9 bases and J 7 bases; nucleotides not matched to a gene: 7. CDR1 and CDR2 (germline): ENHRY, SYGVKD. CDR3 length equals 13 residues.

This sequence joins TRBV6-5 and TRBJ1-3, with D maybe TRBD1 (5 bases). The CDR3 sequence is 15 residues long. CDR1 and CDR2 from the germline V gene are MNHEY and SVGAGI. V was pared by 2 bases and J by 0 bases, with 8 bases between. CDR3 in amino acids: CASSYGGNSGNTIYF. CDR3 DNA: TGTGCCAGCAGTTACGGGGGAAACTCTGGAAACACCATATATTTT.

This clone was observed a handful of times. The chain has TRBV6-5 and TRBJ1-2, with 7 bases lining up with TRBD1. J lost 8 bases, V lost 8 bases, and 17 bases had no gene match. The CDR3 totals 15 residues. Germline CDR1 MNHEY, CDR2 SVGAGI. The CDR3 sequence: CASHRGEGGMRGYTF. In DNA form, the CDR3 reads TGTGCCAGCCACAGGGGTGAGGGAGGTATGCGGGGCTACACCTTC.

The V call is TRBV7-9, the J call TRBJ2-1; 8 nucleotides align to TRBD2. Germline CDR1 reads SEHNR; CDR2 reads FQNEAQ (reference sequence). Trimming removed 1 base from V and 5 bases from J; junction bases left unmatched: 4. The CDR3 runs to 15 residues. CDR3 sequence: CASSLGAGADNEQFF. As DNA, the CDR3 is TGTGCCAGCAGCTTAGGAGCGGGAGCAGACAATGAGCAGTTCTTC.

A single count supports this clone. The rearrangement links TRBV4-1 to TRBJ1-3; D gene unclear. The V gene lost 4 bases and the J gene lost 2 bases, with 12 bases spanning the gap. Germline values: CDR1 MGHRA, CDR2 YSYEKL. The CDR3 consists of 15 residues. The CDR3 bases are TGCGCCAGCAGCCGTTATCGGGATCCTGGAAACACCATATATTTT. This codes for CASSRYRDPGNTIYF.

This sequence joins TRBV5-5 and TRBJ1-4; 7 bases match TRBD1. Per germline, CDR1 SGHKS and CDR2 YYEKEE (reference sequence). The CDR3 runs to 17 residues. V trimming: 1 base; J trimming: 8 bases; junction bases outside the gene matches: 14. The CDR3 here is CASSLLPPGQAGEKLFF. CDR3 DNA sequence: TGTGCCAGCAGCTTGTTACCTCCCGGACAGGCCGGGGAAAAACTGTTTTTT.

The rearrangement links TRBV27 to TRBJ2-5; TRBD1 matches 11 bases. V gave up 6 bases and J gave up 5 bases; unmatched junction bases: 8. Germline V CDR1 and CDR2: MNHEY, SMNVEV (reference sequence). This CDR3 comprises 15 residues. The CDR3 is CASSLGQGGRETQYF. CDR3 DNA: TGTGCCAGCAGCCTGGGACAGGGGGGGAGGGAGACCCAGTACTTC.

This chain connects TRBV2 to TRBJ1-3; TRBD1 agrees at 7 bases. The CDR3 runs 15 residues. V was clipped by 3 bases and J by 4 bases; unmatched bases: 6. Germline values: CDR1 SNHLY, CDR2 FYNNEI. CDR3 amino acids: CASSESTGRGNTIYF. CDR3 in DNA: TGTGCCAGCAGTGAGTCGACAGGGCGCGGAAACACCATATATTTT.

CDR3: CASSLGGQGSEQYF. The CDR3 nucleotides read TGTGCCAGCAGTTTAGGGGGACAGGGTTCCGAGCAGTACTTC. V and J are TRBV28 and TRBJ2-7; 9 bases are shared with TRBD1. J was trimmed by 6 bases and V by 2 bases; bases with no gene match: 5. Germline CDR1 MDHEN, CDR2 SYDVKM. The CDR3 has 14 amino acids.

The rearrangement uses TRBV28 and TRBJ2-2; D ambiguous. Germline-derived CDR1 and CDR2 are MDHEN and SYDVKM. The CDR3 runs 12 residues. V dropped 3 bases and J dropped 11 bases, with 10 bases sitting between them. The CDR3 region is CASSFFTVELFF. CDR3 in DNA: TGTGCCAGCAGTTTTTTTACAGTAGAGCTGTTTTTT.

V is TRBV6-5 and J is TRBJ2-2, with D unresolved. The CDR3 consists of 15 residues. Trimming cost V 6 bases and J 1 base, with 12 bases left between them. CDR1 MNHEY and CDR2 SVGAGI come from the germline V gene. The CDR3 coding sequence is TGTGCCAGCAGGTTGGGCAGCCTGAACACCGGGGAGCTGTTTTTT. Protein product: CASRLGSLNTGELFF.

The V call is TRBV18, the J call TRBJ2-3, with TRBD1 as a possible D gene (5 bases). The CDR3 is 12 residues long. Between the trimmed V and J ends, which lost 3 bases and 4 bases, there was a span of 5 bases. Germline assignment: CDR1 KGHSH and CDR2 LQKENI. The CDR3 DNA reads as TGTGCCAGCTCACCGACAGCAGATACGCAGTATTTT. This sequence encodes CASSPTADTQYF.

This clone has only one observation. This sequence joins TRBV5-1 and TRBJ2-1; TRBD2 agrees at 13 bases. V lost 3 bases to trimming and J lost 3 bases; unmatched junction nucleotides: 12. Germline V gives CDR1 SGHRS, CDR2 YFSETQ. The CDR3 extends over 19 amino acids. The CDR3, as DNA: TGCGCCAGCAGCTCTCAACTAGCGGGAGGGCGGACGGACTACAATGAGCAGTTCTTC. Protein sequence: CASSSQLAGGRTDYNEQFF.

On this clone: Other DNA sequences in the same sample also yield this CDR3. The V call is TRBV27, the J call TRBJ2-2, with D perhaps matching TRBD2 (5 bases). Germline V gives CDR1 MNHEY, CDR2 SMNVEV (reference sequence). There are 14 residues in the CDR3. Trimming left V 2 bases short and J 2 bases short, with 6 bases between. CDR3 coding DNA: TGTGCCAGCAGTTTAAGCGGAAACACCGGGGAGCTGTTTTTT. Protein sequence: CASSLSGNTGELFF.

The chain couples TRBV5-1 to TRBJ2-1, with 11 bases fitting TRBD2. Germline V CDR1 and CDR2: SGHRS, YFSETQ. The CDR3 spans 14 residues. V lost 6 bases to trimming and J lost 9 bases; unmatched junction nucleotides: 8. The CDR3 region is CASKVTSGRGEQFF. DNA of the CDR3: TGCGCCAGCAAGGTAACTAGCGGGAGAGGTGAGCAGTTCTTC.

V usage is TRBV4-1 and J usage is TRBJ1-2; D gene unclear. Trimming took 1 base from V and 2 from J, leaving 11 bases between them. Looked up from germline, CDR1 is MGHRA and CDR2 is YSYEKL. The CDR3 runs to 15 residues. In DNA, the CDR3 is TGCGCCAGCAGCCAAGTAAAGTCGGGGAACTATGGCTACACCTTC. This codes for CASSQVKSGNYGYTF.

This clone was observed a handful of times. The chain uses TRBV12-3 or TRBV12-4 and TRBJ2-1; 11 nucleotides line up with TRBD2. V dropped 2 bases and J dropped 9; count of bases not matched to a gene: 0. The CDR3 runs to 13 residues. The CDR3 region is CASSLTSGSEQFF. DNA for the CDR3: TGTGCCAGCAGTTTAACTAGCGGGAGTGAGCAGTTCTTC.

V usage is TRBV5-1 and J usage is TRBJ2-1; possible D gene TRBD2, 12 bases. Trimming took off 5 bases at V and 0 bases at J, with 30 bases between the two ends. The germline CDR1 and CDR2 sequences are SGHRS and YFSETQ. The CDR3 length is 21 residues. CDR3 region: CASRAGTGGLAGDSSYNEQFF. The CDR3, as DNA: TGCGCCAGCAGGGCCGGGACAGGGGGACTAGCGGGCGACAGCTCCTACAATGAGCAGTTCTTC.

The chain joins TRBV20-1 to TRBJ1-2; 7 bases fit TRBD1. Germline values: CDR1 DFQATT, CDR2 SNEGSKA (reference sequence). The CDR3 extends over 12 amino acids. The V segment lost 3 bases and the J segment 4 bases; nucleotides outside the gene matches: 2. The CDR3 region is CSASHRGYGYTF. The CDR3, as DNA: TGCAGTGCTAGTCACAGGGGCTATGGCTACACCTTC.

The J gene is TRBJ1-1, the V gene TRBV3-1 (or the pseudogene TRBV3-2); D may be TRBD1 (5 bases). The V end was cut by 1 base, the J end by 5 bases, with 8 bases between. From germline, CDR1 is LGHDT and CDR2 YNNKEL (reference sequence). The CDR3 length is 13 residues. The CDR3 loop is CASSQAGWTEAFF. CDR3 DNA sequence: TGTGCCAGCAGCCAAGCAGGGTGGACTGAAGCTTTCTTT.

A few counts support this clone. The chain joins TRBV28 to TRBJ2-7; 14 bases map to TRBD2. This CDR3 is built from 15 residues. Germline CDR1 is MDHEN and CDR2 is SYDVKM. The junction had 9 bases not matched to a gene; V was cut back by 5 bases and J by 9 bases. The CDR3 reads CASSITGLAGVGQYF. The CDR3 nucleotides are TGTGCCAGCAGTATCACGGGACTAGCGGGAGTGGGGCAGTACTTC.

V and J are TRBV30 and TRBJ1-1; 7 nucleotides match TRBD1. The CDR3 sequence is 15 residues long. CDR1 and CDR2 from the germline V gene are GTSNPN and SVGIG (reference sequence). V was pared by 8 bases and J by 3 bases, with 15 bases of the junction left unmatched. The CDR3 spells CAMRTGARRDTEAFF. The CDR3, as DNA: TGTGCCATGAGAACAGGGGCGAGGAGGGACACTGAAGCTTTCTTT.

This clone showed up just a few times. The chain links TRBV2 to TRBJ2-3, with D uncertain. CDR1 and CDR2 from the germline V gene are SNHLY and FYNNEI. The V end lost 1 base, the J end lost 0 bases, and 8 bases lay between the germline ends. This CDR3 has 15 residues. The CDR3 region is CASSEEHLSTDTQYF. In DNA form, the CDR3 reads TGTGCCAGCAGTGAAGAACACCTTAGCACAGATACGCAGTATTTT. The variable domain in full, with the rest retrieved from reference TRBV2 and TRBJ2-3, is EPEVTQTPSHQVTQMGQEVILRCVPISNHLYFYWYRQILGQKVEFLVSFYNNEISEKSEIFDDQFSVERPDGSNFTLKIRSTKLEDSAMYFCASSEEHLSTDTQYFGPGTRLTVL.